The next 28 T cell receptor beta chains were all read from a single sample in a study of blood T cell repertoires in COVID-19. Here immunoSEQ multiplex PCR was the method, and the copy in TCRdb shows in-frame clones only, minus some. The table has under 350,000 clones, approximately 87% seen once. Source material: peripheral blood. These receptors came from a man aged 60 to 75 who had recovered from COVID-19.

The chain's CDR3 is CASSLGATGGYTEAFF. CDR3 coding DNA: TGTGCCAGCAGCTTAGGGGCGACAGGGGGGTACACTGAAGCTTTCTTT. The rearrangement uses TRBV7-9 and TRBJ1-1; 9 nucleotides agree with TRBD1. CDR1 is SEHNR and CDR2 is FQNEAQ in the germline V gene (reference sequence). The CDR3 spans 16 residues. J lost 3 bases, V lost 1 base, and 6 bases had no gene match.

This chain joins TRBV9 and TRBJ2-3, with 11 bases that match TRBD2. Germline CDR1 is SGDLS and CDR2 is YYNGEE. This CDR3 has 18 residues. V lost 0 bases, J lost 0 bases, and 6 bases stayed unmatched. CDR3 sequence: CASSVETSGIPSTDTQYF. The CDR3, as DNA: TGTGCCAGCAGCGTAGAGACTAGCGGGATACCTAGCACAGATACGCAGTATTTT.

This chain uses TRBV5-3 with TRBJ2-1, with 10 bases lining up with TRBD2. TRBV5-3 is an ORF, and what it does is uncertain. Trimming took 3 bases from V and 7 from J; bases not matched to a gene: 7. The length of the CDR3 is 15 residues. CDR3 loop: CARSCKPSGGNEQFF. The CDR3, as DNA: TGTGCCAGAAGCTGTAAACCTAGCGGGGGTAATGAGCAGTTCTTC.

This clone was picked up a small number of times. The V and J genes are TRBV4-1 and TRBJ2-1, with D perhaps TRBD1 (5 bases). From germline, CDR1 is MGHRA and CDR2 YSYEKL. V lost 1 base and J lost 4, with 11 bases in between. The CDR3 has 15 residues. CDR3 amino acids: CASSQGNQGYNEQFF. CDR3 coding DNA: TGCGCCAGCAGCCAAGGCAACCAGGGATACAATGAGCAGTTCTTC.

The chain couples TRBV12-3 or TRBV12-4 to TRBJ1-5; D might be TRBD1 (6 bases). The V gene lost 5 bases and the J gene lost 3 bases, with 8 bases spanning the gap. The CDR3 contains 13 residues. The chain's CDR3 is CASSRQDNQPQHF. The CDR3, as DNA: TGTGCCAGCAGTCGACAGGACAATCAGCCCCAGCATTTT.

The chain combines TRBV5-4 with TRBJ2-5; D is possibly TRBD1 (6 bases). Trimming shortened V by 1 base and J by 3 bases, and 13 bases separated the two germline ends. Germline V CDR1 and CDR2: SGHNT, YYREEE (reference sequence). The CDR3 runs to 15 residues. This chain's CDR3 is CASSLRVGAKETQYF. In nucleotides, the CDR3 is TGTGCCAGCAGCTTGAGGGTGGGGGCCAAAGAGACCCAGTACTTC. Full variable domain (rest looked up from reference TRBV5-4 and TRBJ2-5): ETGVTQSPTHLIKTRGQQVTLRCSSQSGHNTVSWYQQALGQGPQFIFQYYREEENGRGNFPPRFSGLQFPNYSSELNVNALELDDSALYLCASSLRVGAKETQYFGPGTRLLVL.

This clone occurred a few times. The chain recombines TRBV7-8 with TRBJ2-1; D is uncertain. This CDR3 has 16 residues. Trimming left V 5 bases short and J 3 bases short, with 17 bases between. Looked up from germline, CDR1 is SGHVS and CDR2 is FQNEAQ. CDR3 coding DNA: TGTGCCAGCAGCCCCCATCCTGGCGGAAACTACAATGAGCAGTTCTTC. It yields the protein CASSPHPGGNYNEQFF.

This clone was detected once. Other DNA sequences of this sample code for an identical CDR3. The chain carries TRBV5-1 and TRBJ1-1; D unresolved. Deletions cut 0 bases from V and 2 bases from J, with 8 bases between. CDR3 length: 14 residues. Per germline, CDR1 SGHRS and CDR2 YFSETQ. For the CDR3, the DNA is TGCGCCAGCAGCTTGGGCACAGCCAACACTGAAGCTTTCTTT. This translates into CASSLGTANTEAFF.

This clone appeared a few times. V is TRBV7-8 and J is TRBJ1-6, with 7 bases that match TRBD1. Germline V CDR1 and CDR2: SGHVS, FQNEAQ. V gave up 3 bases and J gave up 7 bases; unmatched junction bases: 3. The CDR3 sequence is 14 residues long. The CDR3: CASSLGTVNSPLHF. The DNA for the CDR3 is TGTGCCAGCAGCTTGGGGACAGTGAATTCACCCCTCCACTTT.

The chain links TRBV2 to TRBJ2-4; D unresolved. CDR1 is SNHLY, CDR2 FYNNEI, per germline. The ends were cut back, 11 bases at V and 3 bases at J, with 8 bases in the middle. The CDR3 loop spans 11 amino acids. The CDR3 DNA is TGTGCCGCGGTGGACAAAAACATTCAGTACTTC. Encoded protein: CAAVDKNIQYF.

This rearrangement joins TRBV6-5 to TRBJ2-1, with 7 nucleotides matching TRBD1. The germline V gene encodes CDR1 MNHEY and CDR2 SVGAGI. Losses at the gene ends were 6 bases for V and 9 bases for J; bases not matched to a gene: 8. This CDR3 has 13 amino acids. The CDR3 coding sequence is TGTGCCAGCAGGGCCCCCGGGACAGCTGAGCAGTTCTTC. Translated, it gives CASRAPGTAEQFF.

This chain uses TRBV9 with TRBJ2-3, with D perhaps TRBD1 (6 bases). Trimming took off 4 bases at V and 6 bases at J, with 21 bases between the two ends. The CDR3 has 16 residues. CDR1 and CDR2 (germline): SGDLS, YYNGEE. The CDR3 region is CASSPRGSVGIDTQYF. The CDR3 nucleotides read TGTGCCAGCAGCCCCAGGGGATCCGTAGGAATCGATACGCAGTATTTT.

The chain is built from TRBV11-3 and TRBJ2-1, with 9 nucleotides matching TRBD1. Trimming removed 3 bases from V and 8 bases from J; junction bases left unmatched: 14. This CDR3 contains 17 residues. Looked up from germline, CDR1 is SGHNT and CDR2 is YENEEA. The CDR3 reads CASSLGDVGDRVDEQFF. CDR3 in DNA: TGTGCCAGCAGCTTGGGAGATGTCGGGGACAGGGTAGATGAGCAGTTCTTC. Based on the CDR3 plus reference TRBV11-3 and TRBJ2-1, the full variable domain is EAGVVQSPRYKIIEKKQPVAFWCNPISGHNTLYWYLQNLGQGPELLIRYENEEAVDDSQLPKDRFSAERLKGVDSTLKIQPAELGDSAVYLCASSLGDVGDRVDEQFFGPGTRLTVL.

This rearrangement joins TRBV7-2 to TRBJ2-3; a weak D match, TRBD2 (7 bases). Germline V lookup: CDR1 SGHTA, CDR2 FQGNSA. Deletions cut 2 bases from V and 4 bases from J, with 13 bases between. This CDR3 contains 15 residues. DNA of the CDR3: TGTGCCAGCAGCTTATACGGGGGGCGCCCAGATACGCAGTATTTT. Residues: CASSLYGGRPDTQYF. The whole variable domain, filled in from reference TRBV7-2 and TRBJ2-3, reads GAGVSQSPSNKVTEKGKDVELRCDPISGHTALYWYRQSLGQGLEFLIYFQGNSAPDKSGLPSDRFSAERTGGSVSTLTIQRTQQEDSAVYLCASSLYGGRPDTQYFGPGTRLTVL.

This chain links TRBV7-9 with TRBJ1-2, with D possibly TRBD1 on 5 matching bases. V lost 10 bases to trimming and J lost 2 bases, with 14 bases between them. This CDR3 has 13 residues. Germline V gene sequence: CDR1 SEHNR, CDR2 FQNEAQ (reference sequence). The CDR3 here is CATRAGQNYGYTF. The CDR3 DNA follows: TGTGCCACCCGGGCAGGGCAGAACTATGGCTACACCTTC.

This clone was seen a few times. The chain employs TRBV5-1 and TRBJ1-5; D might be TRBD1 (5 bases). CDR1 is SGHRS, CDR2 YFSETQ, per germline. Trimming cost V 0 bases and J 6 bases, with 10 bases left between them. The CDR3 runs to 14 residues. This chain's CDR3 is CASSLGQGSQPQHF. The CDR3 DNA reads TGCGCCAGCAGCTTGGGGCAGGGTTCTCAGCCCCAGCATTTT.

This chain joins TRBV2 and TRBJ2-5; 11 nucleotides agree with TRBD2. There are 14 residues in the CDR3. The J segment lost 5 bases and the V segment lost 6 bases, leaving 5 bases of the junction unmatched. Per the germline V gene, CDR1 is SNHLY and CDR2 is FYNNEI. CDR3 residues: CASRDGLAGETQYF. CDR3 in DNA: TGTGCCAGCAGGGACGGACTAGCGGGCGAGACCCAGTACTTC.

V is TRBV11-2 and J is TRBJ2-1; 7 positions agree with TRBD2. V lost 5 bases and J lost 4; bases outside the gene matches: 5. The length of the CDR3 is 14 residues. Germline V lookup: CDR1 SGHAT, CDR2 FQNNGV. CDR3 DNA sequence: TGTGCCAGCAGCCAGAGCGGGATATACAATGAGCAGTTCTTC. Translation gives CASSQSGIYNEQFF.

As DNA, the CDR3 is TGTGCCAGCAGCTTCTCGACAGCTCAAGAGACCCAGTACTTC. Translated: CASSFSTAQETQYF. The V and J genes are TRBV7-8 and TRBJ2-5; tentative D call: TRBD1 (5 bases). V lost 3 bases to trimming and J lost 2 bases, with 10 bases between them. Germline loops: CDR1 SGHVS, CDR2 FQNEAQ. The CDR3 spans 14 residues.

The chain is built from TRBV5-4 and TRBJ2-1; weak D call: TRBD2 (6 bases). The CDR3 length is 15 residues. V gave up 0 bases and J gave up 7 bases, with 14 bases separating them. Germline V CDR1 and CDR2: SGHNT, YYREEE (reference sequence). The CDR3 region is CASSLVVAAQNEQFF. In DNA form, the CDR3 reads TGTGCCAGCAGCTTGGTGGTAGCGGCGCAAAATGAGCAGTTCTTC.

The rearrangement uses TRBV28 and TRBJ1-1; D not certain. The CDR3 has 13 residues. Germline values: CDR1 MDHEN, CDR2 SYDVKM. Trimming stripped 6 bases from V and 1 base from J, with 9 bases between. The CDR3, as DNA: TGTGCCAGCAGGTCGGCAGGGAACACTGAAGCTTTCTTT. Its protein is CASRSAGNTEAFF.

This chain joins TRBV20-1 and TRBJ2-5; D ambiguous. V dropped 6 bases and J dropped 5 bases, with 10 bases sitting between them. Germline V gives CDR1 DFQATT, CDR2 SNEGSKA (reference sequence). CDR3 size: 11 residues. Here the CDR3 DNA reads TGCAGTGCCCCGAGTTTCGAGACCCAGTACTTC. Its translation: CSAPSFETQYF.

V is TRBV19 and J is TRBJ2-5; D uncertain. Looked up from germline, CDR1 is LNHDA and CDR2 is SQIVND (reference sequence). The CDR3 covers 15 residues. Trimming shortened V by 1 base and J by 2 bases, and 11 bases separated the two germline ends. CDR3 loop: CASSIGFGRQETQYF. The CDR3 DNA follows: TGTGCCAGTAGTATAGGTTTTGGGCGACAAGAGACCCAGTACTTC.

The V gene is TRBV29-1, the J gene TRBJ2-5; a possible D gene is TRBD2 (6 bases). Germline V gene data show CDR1 as SQVTM and CDR2 as ANQGSEA. The CDR3 covers 12 residues. Trimming removed 7 bases from V and 4 bases from J, with 13 bases in between. The CDR3 loop reads CSGGRMRETQYF. DNA of the CDR3: TGCAGCGGGGGGAGGATGAGAGAGACCCAGTACTTC. Based on the CDR3 plus reference TRBV29-1 and TRBJ2-5, the full variable domain is SAVISQKPSRDICQRGTSLTIQCQVDSQVTMMFWYRQQPGQSLTLIATANQGSEATYESGFVIDKFPISRPNLTFSTLTVSNMSPEDSSIYLCSGGRMRETQYFGPGTRLLVL.

The chain recombines TRBV4-1 with TRBJ2-3; a possible D gene is TRBD2 (6 bases). The germline gives CDR1 MGHRA, CDR2 YSYEKL. Between the trimmed V and J ends, which lost 5 bases and 3 bases, there was a span of 12 bases. The CDR3 is made up of 14 amino acids. CDR3 nucleotide sequence: TGCGCCAGCAGCTACTGGACTACTACAGATACGCAGTATTTT. Translated, it gives CASSYWTTTDTQYF.

V gene TRBV4-1 combines with J gene TRBJ1-2, with 8 bases lining up with TRBD1. With V trimmed by 1 base and J by 4 bases, 5 bases remained unmatched. The CDR3 is made up of 15 amino acids. Germline loops: CDR1 MGHRA, CDR2 YSYEKL. The CDR3 sequence: CASSQAGDRPYGYTF. Here the CDR3 DNA reads TGCGCCAGCAGCCAAGCGGGGGACAGGCCCTATGGCTACACCTTC.

This chain uses TRBV7-8 with TRBJ1-5; TRBD1 matches 8 bases. Trimming cost V 3 bases and J 1 base; bases outside gene matches: 11. Germline assignment: CDR1 SGHVS and CDR2 FQNEAQ. The CDR3 contains 18 residues. The chain's CDR3 is CASSLIGQGGLSNQPQHF. As DNA, the CDR3 is TGTGCCAGCAGCTTGATAGGACAGGGAGGTTTGAGCAATCAGCCCCAGCATTTT.

V gene TRBV5-4 combines with J gene TRBJ1-6, with no clear D. CDR3 length equals 14 residues. The germline V and J ends were trimmed by 4 bases and 4 bases, with 9 bases remaining between them. CDR1 is SGHNT, CDR2 YYREEE, per germline (reference sequence). The CDR3 loop is CASSGGSYNSPLHF. CDR3 DNA sequence: TGTGCCAGCAGCGGCGGATCGTATAATTCACCCCTCCACTTT.